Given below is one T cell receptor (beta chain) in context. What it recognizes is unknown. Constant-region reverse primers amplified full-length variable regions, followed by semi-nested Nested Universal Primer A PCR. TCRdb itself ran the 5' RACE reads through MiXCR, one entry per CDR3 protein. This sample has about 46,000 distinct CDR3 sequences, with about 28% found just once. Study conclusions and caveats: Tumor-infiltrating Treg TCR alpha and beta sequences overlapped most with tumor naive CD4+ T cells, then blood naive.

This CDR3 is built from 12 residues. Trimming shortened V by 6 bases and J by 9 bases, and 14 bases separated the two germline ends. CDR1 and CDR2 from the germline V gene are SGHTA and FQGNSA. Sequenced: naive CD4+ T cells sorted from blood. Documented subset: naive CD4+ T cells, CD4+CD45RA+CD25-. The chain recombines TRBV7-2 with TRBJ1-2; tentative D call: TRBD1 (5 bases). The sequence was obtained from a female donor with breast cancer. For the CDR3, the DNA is TGTGCCAGCAGTCTCGGCGGGGGTAGCTACACCTTC. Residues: CASSLGGGSYTF.